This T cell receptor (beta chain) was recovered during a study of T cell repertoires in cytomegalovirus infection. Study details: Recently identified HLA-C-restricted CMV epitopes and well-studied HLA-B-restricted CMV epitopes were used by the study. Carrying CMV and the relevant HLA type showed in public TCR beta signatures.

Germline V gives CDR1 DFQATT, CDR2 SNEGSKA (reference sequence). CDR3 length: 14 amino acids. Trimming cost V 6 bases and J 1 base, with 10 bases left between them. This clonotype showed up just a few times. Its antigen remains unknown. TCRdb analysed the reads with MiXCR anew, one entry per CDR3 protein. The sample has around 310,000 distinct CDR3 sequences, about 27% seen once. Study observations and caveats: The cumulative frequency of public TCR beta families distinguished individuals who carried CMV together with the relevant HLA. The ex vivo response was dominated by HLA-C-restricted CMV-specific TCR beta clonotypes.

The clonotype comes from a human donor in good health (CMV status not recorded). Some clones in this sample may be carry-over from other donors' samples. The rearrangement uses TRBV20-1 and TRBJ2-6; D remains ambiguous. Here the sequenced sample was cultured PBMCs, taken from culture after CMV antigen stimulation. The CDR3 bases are TGCAGTGCCATCCCGGGTTCTGGGGCCAACGTCCTGACTTTC. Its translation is CSAIPGSGANVLTF.